This T cell receptor (beta chain) comes out of a study of control samples from healthy donors and cancer patients. The CDR3 has 16 amino acids. V gave up 2 bases and J gave up 4 bases, with 16 bases separating them. Germline V gives CDR1 KGHDR, CDR2 SFDVKD. The assay was immunoSEQ multiplex PCR, and TCRdb's table has in-frame clones only and misses some. This sample carries some 110,000 clones, roughly 85% of them seen once, and the ten largest clones take over 10%. V usage is TRBV24-1 and J usage is TRBJ1-2, with D perhaps TRBD1 (5 bases). Sequencing was carried out using blood. The origin of this receptor is a woman between 50 and 59 years old in good health. CDR3 sequence: CATSDSARGVLYGYTF. The CDR3 DNA follows: TGTGCCACCAGTGATTCGGCCCGGGGGGTACTCTATGGCTACACCTTC.